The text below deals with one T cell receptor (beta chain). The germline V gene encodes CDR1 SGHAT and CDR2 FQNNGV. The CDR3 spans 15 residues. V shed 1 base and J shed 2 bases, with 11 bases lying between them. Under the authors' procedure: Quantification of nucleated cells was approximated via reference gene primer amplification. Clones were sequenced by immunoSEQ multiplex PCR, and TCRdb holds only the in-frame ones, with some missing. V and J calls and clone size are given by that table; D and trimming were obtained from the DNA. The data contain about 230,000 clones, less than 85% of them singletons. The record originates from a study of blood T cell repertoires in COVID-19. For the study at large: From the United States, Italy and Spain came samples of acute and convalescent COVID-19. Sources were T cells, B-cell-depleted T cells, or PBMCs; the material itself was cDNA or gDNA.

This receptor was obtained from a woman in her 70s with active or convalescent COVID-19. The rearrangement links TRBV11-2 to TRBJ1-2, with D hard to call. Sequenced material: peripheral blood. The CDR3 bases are TGTGCCAGCAGCTTAGGATCCGGAGCCAACTATGGCTACACCTTC. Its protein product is CASSLGSGANYGYTF.